The subject of this entry is one T cell receptor (beta chain). This CDR3 has 13 residues. V shed 8 bases and J shed 7 bases, with 12 bases lying between them. CDR1 SGHTA and CDR2 FQGTGA come from the germline V gene. The data are from a study of T cells in Graves' hyperthyroidism and ophthalmopathy. RNA transcripts yielded amplified TCR beta CDR3 regions. An initial round of RT-PCR targeting the TCR CDR3 relied on the HTBI primer set. From the multiplex PCR reads, TCRdb called clonotypes with MiXCR, one entry per CDR3 protein. This table holds fewer than 450,000 distinct CDR3 sequences, around 15% found once.

Material: blood. The receptor's source is a woman in her fifties or sixties with Graves' ophthalmopathy. The rearrangement uses TRBV7-3 and TRBJ1-6; D unclear. Here the CDR3 reads CASRPAGNSPLHF. The CDR3 DNA is TGTGCCAGCCGGCCGGCAGGAAATTCACCCCTCCACTTT.